The T cell receptor (beta chain) described here comes from a study of blood T cell repertoires in COVID-19. Unmatched junction bases numbered 6, after V lost 4 bases and J lost 3 bases. CDR3 length equals 13 residues. CDR1 GTSNPN and CDR2 SVGIG come from the germline V gene (reference sequence). Original analysis: Amplification of reference gene primers was used by the study to estimate nucleated cell counts. Sequencing used immunoSEQ multiplex PCR; TCRdb keeps in-frame clones, though not all of them. Clone size and V and J calls were adopted from that table, with D and trimming inferred from the DNA. Of about 77,000 clones listed, around 77% are singletons.

The receptor comes from a man in his 70s with active or convalescent COVID-19. The source material was peripheral blood. This chain links TRBV30 with TRBJ2-7, with 7 bases fitting TRBD2. Here the CDR3 DNA reads TGTGCCTGGAAGCGGGAAAAGAACTACGAGCAGTACTTC. Translation: CAWKREKNYEQYF.